The following is a T cell receptor (beta chain) sequence with its context. No antigen is known for it. No much larger clone is present one base from it, and per-base qualities are unavailable. The sample comes from a study of blood T cell repertoires in COVID-19 (dated by TCRdb to about 2020). As for the study more broadly: Samples from collaborators originated in the United States, Italy and Spain and spanned both the acute and convalescent phases of COVID-19. The dataset comprised deeply sampled blood TCRbeta repertoires from subjects exposed to, actively infected with, or recovered from COVID-19. The repertoires were made available in a free public database intended to serve as a resource for research on the immune response to SARS-CoV-2. The sample metadata nearly always contained a de-identified subject ID, COVID-19 status, age in years and sex. The samples were drawn from the first 160 participants of the ongoing ImmuneRACE study and from 1,200 or so subjects provided by 6 global collaborators. Where available, HLA class I and class II types were taken from metadata supplied by the sample provider and were not determined by assay-based typing. The prospective study material was composed of cDNA or gDNA derived from T cells, B-cell-depleted T cells, or PBMCs.

Overall study outcomes, separate from this receptor: How much clinical and demographic metadata was included differed by source and by participant, and the metadata was provided uncurated.

TCRbeta CDR3 regions were amplified from genomic DNA by means of the immunoSEQ Assay, a bias-controlled multiplex PCR. The published analysis was carried out like this. The number of nucleated cells in each sample was estimated from the amplification of reference gene primers within the assay. To quantify the absolute abundance of each unique TCRbeta CDR3 rearrangement, sequence reads were collapsed and filtered. Productive Simpson clonality was computed per sample as the square root of Simpson's diversity index over productive rearrangements. What TCRdb holds here is the immuneACCESS table cut down to in-frame rearrangements. Part of the clones is not present; checked against another copy, under half of the missing clones reflect an unresolved V gene, and the others are unexplained. That table supplies the V and J calls and clone size; D and trimming were determined from the DNA. The sample table shows about 87,000 clones, and around 86% are seen once. The ten top clones hold around 2.1% of the sample.

The germline ends are 7 bases apart after V is trimmed by 3 bases and J by 5 bases. From cysteine to phenylalanine, the CDR3 is 12 amino acids long. The retained sequence is limited to the CDR3, 36 bases, with the frame set at the first base. CDR1 and CDR2, per the germline V gene (reference sequence), are LNHDA and SQIVND. Collaborating institutions collected whole blood in K2EDTA tubes following their own protocols. For TCRbeta analysis, collaborators shipped samples in one of three forms: frozen whole blood, isolated PBMCs, or DNA extracted from either of those sample types. The clonotype was recovered from a woman between 65 and 79 years old with acute or convalescent COVID-19. Sequenced sample: peripheral blood. The receptor chain draws on TRBV19 and TRBJ1-2; the D segment could be TRBD1, given 5 matching bases. The CDR3 in this case is CASSMGGYGYTF. In nucleotide form, the sequence is TGTGCCAGTAGTATGGGGGGATATGGCTACACCTTC.